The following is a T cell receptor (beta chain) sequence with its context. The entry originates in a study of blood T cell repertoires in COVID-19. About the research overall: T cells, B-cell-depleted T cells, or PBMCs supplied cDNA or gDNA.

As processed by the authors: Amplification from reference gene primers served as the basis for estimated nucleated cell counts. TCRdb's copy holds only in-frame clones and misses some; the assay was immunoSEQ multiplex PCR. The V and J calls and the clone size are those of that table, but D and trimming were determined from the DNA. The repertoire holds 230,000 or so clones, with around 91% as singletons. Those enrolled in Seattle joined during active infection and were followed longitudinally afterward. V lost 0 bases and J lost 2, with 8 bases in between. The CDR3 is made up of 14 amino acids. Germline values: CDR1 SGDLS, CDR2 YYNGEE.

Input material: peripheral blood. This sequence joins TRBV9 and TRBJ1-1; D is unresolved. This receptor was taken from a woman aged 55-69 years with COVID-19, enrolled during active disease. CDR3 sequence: CASSVEQINTEAFF. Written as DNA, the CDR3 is TGTGCCAGCAGCGTAGAACAGATAAACACTGAAGCTTTCTTT.